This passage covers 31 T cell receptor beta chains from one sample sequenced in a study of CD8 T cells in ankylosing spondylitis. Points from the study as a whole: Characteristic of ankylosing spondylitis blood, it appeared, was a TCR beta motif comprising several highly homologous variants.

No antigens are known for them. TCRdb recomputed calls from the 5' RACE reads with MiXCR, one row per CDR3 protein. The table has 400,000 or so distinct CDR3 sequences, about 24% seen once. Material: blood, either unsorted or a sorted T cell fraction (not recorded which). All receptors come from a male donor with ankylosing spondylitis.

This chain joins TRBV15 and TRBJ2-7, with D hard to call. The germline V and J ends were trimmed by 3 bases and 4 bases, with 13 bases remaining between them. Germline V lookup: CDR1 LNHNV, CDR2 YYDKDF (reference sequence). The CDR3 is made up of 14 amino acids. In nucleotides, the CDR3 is TGTGCCACCAGCAGGAAAGAGCGCCGATACGAGCAGTACTTC. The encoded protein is CATSRKERRYEQYF.

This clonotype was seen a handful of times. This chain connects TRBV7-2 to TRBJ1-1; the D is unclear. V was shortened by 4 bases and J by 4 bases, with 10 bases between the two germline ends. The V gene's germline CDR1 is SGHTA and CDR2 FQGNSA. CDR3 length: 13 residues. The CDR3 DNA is TGTGCCAGCAGCTCCTCAGGAATCACTGAAGCTTTCTTT. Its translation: CASSSSGITEAFF.

The CDR3 nucleotides are TGTGCCAGCAGGCGGACTAGCGCGTACAATGAGCAGTTCTTC. Its translation: CASRRTSAYNEQFF. The chain carries TRBV25-1 and TRBJ2-1, with 9 bases identical to TRBD2. V shed 6 bases and J 4 bases; nucleotides not matched to a gene: 4. CDR1 and CDR2 from the germline V gene are MGHDK and SYGVNS. The CDR3 is 14 amino acids.

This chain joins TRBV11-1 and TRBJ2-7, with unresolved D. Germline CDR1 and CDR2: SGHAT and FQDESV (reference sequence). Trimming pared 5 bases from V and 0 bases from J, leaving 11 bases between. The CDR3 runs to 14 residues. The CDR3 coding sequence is TGTGCCAGCAGCCCGAAAGCCGGCTCCTACGAGCAGTACGTC. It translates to CASSPKAGSYEQYV.

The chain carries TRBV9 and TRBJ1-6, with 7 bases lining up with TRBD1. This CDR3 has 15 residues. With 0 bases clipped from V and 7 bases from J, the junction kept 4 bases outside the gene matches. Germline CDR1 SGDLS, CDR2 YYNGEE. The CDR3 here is CASSVAGGPNSPLHF. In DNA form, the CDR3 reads TGTGCCAGCAGCGTAGCAGGGGGGCCCAATTCACCCCTCCACTTT.

CDR3 nucleotides: TGTGCCAGCAGTTTTACCCAGGGATTCGGCTACACCTTC. Translation gives CASSFTQGFGYTF. This chain links TRBV12-3 or TRBV12-4 with TRBJ1-2, with TRBD1 as a possible D gene (5 bases). The CDR3 loop spans 13 amino acids. V lost 3 bases, J lost 8 bases, and 13 bases lay in between.

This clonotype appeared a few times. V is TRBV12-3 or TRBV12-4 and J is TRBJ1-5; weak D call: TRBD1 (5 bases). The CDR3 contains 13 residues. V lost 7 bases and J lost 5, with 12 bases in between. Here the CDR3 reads CASNRDGDQPQHF. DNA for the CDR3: TGTGCCAGCAACCGGGACGGTGATCAGCCCCAGCATTTT.

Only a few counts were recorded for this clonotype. The CDR3 loop reads CASSYRTSGSIIQYF. CDR3 sequence (DNA): TGTGCCAGCAGCTACCGGACTAGCGGGAGCATAATTCAGTACTTC. This chain connects TRBV12-3 or TRBV12-4 to TRBJ2-4; 13 bases fit TRBD2. The CDR3 covers 15 residues. The ends lost 6 bases at V and 10 bases at J; junction bases unmatched: 9.

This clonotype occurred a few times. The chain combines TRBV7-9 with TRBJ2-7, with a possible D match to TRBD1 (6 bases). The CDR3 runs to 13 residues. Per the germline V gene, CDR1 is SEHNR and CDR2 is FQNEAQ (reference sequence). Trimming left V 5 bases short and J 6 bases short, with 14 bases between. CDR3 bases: TGTGCCAGCAGCAAACAGGGCAGCGTCGAGCAGTACTTC. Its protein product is CASSKQGSVEQYF.

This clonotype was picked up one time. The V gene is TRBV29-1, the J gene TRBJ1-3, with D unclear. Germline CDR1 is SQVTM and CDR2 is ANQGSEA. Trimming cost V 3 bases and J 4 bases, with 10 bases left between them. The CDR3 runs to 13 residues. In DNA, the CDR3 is TGCAGCGTTGAGAGGGTTACAGGAAACACCATATATTTT. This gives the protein CSVERVTGNTIYF.

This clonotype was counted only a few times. This CDR3 is CSLGGSYGYTF. The DNA for the CDR3 is TGCAGCCTCGGAGGGAGCTATGGCTACACCTTC. This chain links TRBV29-1 with TRBJ1-2; D gene uncertain. The CDR3 has 11 amino acids. Trimming left V 8 bases short and J 4 bases short, with 11 bases between. Germline CDR1 reads SQVTM; CDR2 reads ANQGSEA.

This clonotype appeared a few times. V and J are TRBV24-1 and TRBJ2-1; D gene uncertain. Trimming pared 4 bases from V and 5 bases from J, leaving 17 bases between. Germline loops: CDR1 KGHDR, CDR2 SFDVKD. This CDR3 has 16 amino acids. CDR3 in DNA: TGTGCCACCAGTGACGAGCGAGCCTTCCCACACAATGAGCAGTTCTTC. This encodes CATSDERAFPHNEQFF.

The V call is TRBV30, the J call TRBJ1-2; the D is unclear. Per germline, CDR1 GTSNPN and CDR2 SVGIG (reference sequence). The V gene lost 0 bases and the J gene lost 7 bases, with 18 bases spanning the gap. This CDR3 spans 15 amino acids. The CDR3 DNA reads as TGTGCCTGGAGTGTATTGGCAGGCGACCGGGGTGGCTACACCTTC. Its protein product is CAWSVLAGDRGGYTF.

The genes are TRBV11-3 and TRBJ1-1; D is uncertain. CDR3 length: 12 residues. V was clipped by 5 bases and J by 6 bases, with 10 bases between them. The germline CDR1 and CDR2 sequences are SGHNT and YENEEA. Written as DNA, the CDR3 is TGTGCCAGCAGCCCGGGGTGGGCTGAAGCTTTCTTT. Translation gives CASSPGWAEAFF.

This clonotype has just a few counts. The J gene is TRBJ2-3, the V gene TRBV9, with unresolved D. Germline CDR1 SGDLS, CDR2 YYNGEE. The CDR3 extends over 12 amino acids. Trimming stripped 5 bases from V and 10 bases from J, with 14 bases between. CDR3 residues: CASRNEASAQYF. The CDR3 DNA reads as TGTGCCAGCAGGAACGAAGCTTCCGCGCAGTATTTT.

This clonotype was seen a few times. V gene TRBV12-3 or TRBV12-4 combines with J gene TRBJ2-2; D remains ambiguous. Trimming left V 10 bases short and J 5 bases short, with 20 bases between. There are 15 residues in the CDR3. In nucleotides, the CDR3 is TGTGCCACCGGTGGATCAGTTATTGTTACCGGGGAGCTGTTTTTT. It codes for CATGGSVIVTGELFF.

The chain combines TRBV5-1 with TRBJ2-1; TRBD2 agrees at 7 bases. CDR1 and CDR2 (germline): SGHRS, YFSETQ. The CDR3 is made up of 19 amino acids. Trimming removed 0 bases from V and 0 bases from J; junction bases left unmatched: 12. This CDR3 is CASSLASRPGGSSYNEQFF. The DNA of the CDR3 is TGCGCCAGCAGCTTGGCATCCCGGCCCGGGGGGAGCTCCTACAATGAGCAGTTCTTC. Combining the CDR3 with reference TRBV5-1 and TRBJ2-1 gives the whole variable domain KAGVTQTPRYLIKTRGQQVTLSCSPISGHRSVSWYQQTPGQGLQFLFEYFSETQRNKGNFPGRFSGRQFSNSRSEMNVSTLELGDSALYLCASSLASRPGGSSYNEQFFGPGTRLTVL.

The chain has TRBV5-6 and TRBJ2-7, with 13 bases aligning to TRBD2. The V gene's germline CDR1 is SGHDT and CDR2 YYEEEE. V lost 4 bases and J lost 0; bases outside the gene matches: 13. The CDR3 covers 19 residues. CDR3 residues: CASSPGPGLAGVSSYEQYV. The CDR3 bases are TGTGCCAGCAGCCCTGGGCCCGGACTAGCGGGAGTAAGCTCCTACGAGCAGTACGTC.

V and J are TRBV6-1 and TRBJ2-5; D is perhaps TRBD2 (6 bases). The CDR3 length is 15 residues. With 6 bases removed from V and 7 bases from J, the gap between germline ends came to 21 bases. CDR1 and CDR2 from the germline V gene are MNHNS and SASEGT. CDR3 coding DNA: TGTGCCAGCAGAGCCGGAACGGGGAGGTCAGGGACCCAGTACTTC. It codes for CASRAGTGRSGTQYF.

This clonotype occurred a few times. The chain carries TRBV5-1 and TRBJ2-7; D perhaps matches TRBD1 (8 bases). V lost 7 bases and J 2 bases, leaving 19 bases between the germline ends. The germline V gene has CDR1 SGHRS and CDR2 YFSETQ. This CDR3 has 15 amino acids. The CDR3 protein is CASHRGDRTAYEQYF. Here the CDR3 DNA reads TGCGCCAGCCACCGGGGGGACAGGACAGCCTACGAGCAGTACTTC.

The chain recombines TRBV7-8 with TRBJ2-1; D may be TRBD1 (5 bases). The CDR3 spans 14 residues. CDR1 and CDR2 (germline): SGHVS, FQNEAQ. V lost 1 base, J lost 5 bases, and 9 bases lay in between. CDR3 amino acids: CASSLVGAHNEQFF. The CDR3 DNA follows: TGTGCCAGCAGCTTAGTAGGGGCCCACAATGAGCAGTTCTTC.

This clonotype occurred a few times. CDR3 amino acids: CASSPPNEAKNIQYF. Written as DNA, the CDR3 is TGTGCCAGCTCACCACCGAATGAAGCCAAAAACATTCAGTACTTC. The rearrangement links TRBV18 to TRBJ2-4; D unresolved. CDR3 length: 15 residues. V was shortened by 0 bases and J by 0 bases, with 6 bases between the two germline ends. Germline V gene lookup returns CDR1 KGHSH and CDR2 LQKENI. The whole variable domain, filled in from reference TRBV18 and TRBJ2-4, reads NAGVMQNPRHLVRRRGQEARLRCSPMKGHSHVYWYRQLPEEGLKFMVYLQKENIIDESGMPKERFSAEFPKEGPSILRIQQVVRGDSAAYFCASSPPNEAKNIQYFGAGTRLSVL.

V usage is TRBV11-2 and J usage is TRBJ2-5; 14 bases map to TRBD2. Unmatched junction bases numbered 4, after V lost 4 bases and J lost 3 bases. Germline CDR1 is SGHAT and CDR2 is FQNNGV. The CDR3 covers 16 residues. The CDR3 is CASSSLGLAGEETQYF. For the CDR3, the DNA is TGTGCCAGCAGCTCTCTGGGACTAGCGGGAGAAGAGACCCAGTACTTC.

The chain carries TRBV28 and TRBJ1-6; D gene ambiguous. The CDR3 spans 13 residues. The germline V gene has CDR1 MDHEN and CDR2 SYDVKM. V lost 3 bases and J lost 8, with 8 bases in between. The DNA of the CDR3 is TGTGCCAGCAGTTTCGGGTGGGATTCACCCCTCCACTTT. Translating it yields CASSFGWDSPLHF.

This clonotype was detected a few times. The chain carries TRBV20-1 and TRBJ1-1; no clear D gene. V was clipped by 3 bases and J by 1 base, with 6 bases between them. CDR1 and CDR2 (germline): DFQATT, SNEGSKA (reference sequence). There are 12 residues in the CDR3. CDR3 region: CSASQANTEAFF. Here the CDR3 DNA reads TGCAGTGCTAGCCAGGCGAACACTGAAGCTTTCTTT.

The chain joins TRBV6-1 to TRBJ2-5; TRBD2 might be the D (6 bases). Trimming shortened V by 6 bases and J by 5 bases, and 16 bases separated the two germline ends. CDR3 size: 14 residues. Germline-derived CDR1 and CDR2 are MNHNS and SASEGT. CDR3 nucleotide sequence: TGTGCCAGCAGCTTTCGGAGGGGCGCGGAGACCCAGTACTTC. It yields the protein CASSFRRGAETQYF.

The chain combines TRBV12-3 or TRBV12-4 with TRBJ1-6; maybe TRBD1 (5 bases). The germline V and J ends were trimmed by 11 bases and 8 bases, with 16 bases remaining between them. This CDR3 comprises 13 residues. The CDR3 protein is CASSEGRHSPLHF. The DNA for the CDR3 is TGTGCCTCCTCGGAGGGGAGGCATTCACCCCTCCACTTT.

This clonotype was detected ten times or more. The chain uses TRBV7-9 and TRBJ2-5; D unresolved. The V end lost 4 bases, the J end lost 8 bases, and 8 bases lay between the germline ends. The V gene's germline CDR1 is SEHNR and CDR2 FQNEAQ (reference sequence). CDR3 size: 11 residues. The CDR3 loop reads CASSSPRTQYF. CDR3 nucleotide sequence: TGTGCCAGCAGCTCGCCCCGCACCCAGTACTTC. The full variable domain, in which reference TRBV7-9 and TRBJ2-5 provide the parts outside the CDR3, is DTGVSQNPRHKITKRGQNVTFRCDPISEHNRLYWYRQTLGQGPEFLTYFQNEAQLEKSRLLSDRFSAERPKGSFSTLEIQRTEQGDSAMYLCASSSPRTQYFGPGTRLLVL.

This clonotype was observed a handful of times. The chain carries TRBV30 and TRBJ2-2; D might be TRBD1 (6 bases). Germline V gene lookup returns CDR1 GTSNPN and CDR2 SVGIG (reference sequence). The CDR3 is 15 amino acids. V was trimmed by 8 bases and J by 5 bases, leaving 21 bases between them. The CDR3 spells CAHPQQGTVTGELFF. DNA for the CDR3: TGTGCCCACCCTCAGCAGGGGACGGTTACCGGGGAGCTGTTTTTT. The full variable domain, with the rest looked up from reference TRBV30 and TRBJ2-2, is SQTIHQWPATLVQPVGSPLSLECTVEGTSNPNLYWYRQAAGRGLQLLFYSVGIGQISSEVPQNLSASRPQDRQFILSSKKLLLSDSGFYLCAHPQQGTVTGELFFGEGSRLTVL.

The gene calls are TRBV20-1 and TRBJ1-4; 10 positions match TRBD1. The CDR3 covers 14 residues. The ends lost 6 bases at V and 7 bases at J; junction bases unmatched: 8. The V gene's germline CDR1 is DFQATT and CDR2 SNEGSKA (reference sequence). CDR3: CSAGTGAIGEKLFF. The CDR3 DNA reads TGCAGTGCAGGGACAGGGGCAATTGGTGAAAAACTGTTTTTT.

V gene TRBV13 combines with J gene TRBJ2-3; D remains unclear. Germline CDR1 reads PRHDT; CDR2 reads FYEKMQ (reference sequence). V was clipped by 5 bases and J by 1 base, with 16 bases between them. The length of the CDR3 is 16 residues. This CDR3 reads CASSLRRQIGTDTQYF. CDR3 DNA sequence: TGTGCCAGCAGCCTTAGGCGTCAAATTGGCACAGATACGCAGTATTTT.